A selection of T cell receptor beta chains follows, all from one sample in a study of T-cell memory formation after mild COVID-19. TCRdb redid the calling of the 5' RACE reads with MiXCR, one entry per CDR3 protein. Here the sample spans 250,000 to 300,000 distinct CDR3 sequences, around 16% being singletons. The material sequenced was PBMCs or a T cell subset sorted from them (not recorded which). These receptors all stem from a man aged 18 to 30 who had mild COVID-19 (a few samples of this study predate the infection). Cell type and time point are not known. Each CDR3 is given with its conserved first and last residue. The D gene is left open where the match is weak. Clone size appears in some rows only: once, few, many, or a class for an expanded clone.

d_gene	v_gene	abundance	j_gene	CDR3aa	CDR3nt
.	TRBV13	.	TRBJ2-7	CASSSDPAYEQYF	TGTGCCAGCAGCTCGGACCCCGCCTACGAGCAGTACTTC
.	TRBV4-3	.	TRBJ2-2	CASSRPPSSYSNTGELFF	TGCGCCAGCAGTCGACCGCCCAGTTCCTACTCCAACACCGGGGAGCTGTTTTTT
TRBD2	TRBV19	few	TRBJ2-5	CASSVRSGTTETQYF	TGTGCCAGTAGCGTTCGGTCCGGGACTACGGAGACCCAGTACTTC
.	TRBV12-3/TRBV12-4	.	TRBJ1-2	CASRYRDFGYGYTF	TGTGCCAGCAGGTACAGGGATTTCGGCTATGGCTACACCTTC
.	TRBV20-1	many	TRBJ2-5	CSARRGDSQETQYF	TGCAGTGCCCGGCGGGGGGACAGCCAAGAGACCCAGTACTTC
.	TRBV11-2	few	TRBJ1-1	CASSLNSGTEAFF	TGTGCCAGCAGCCTGAATTCGGGCACTGAAGCTTTCTTT
TRBD1	TRBV29-1	.	TRBJ2-3	CSASGTGGSDTQYF	TGCAGCGCCTCGGGGACAGGGGGCTCAGATACGCAGTATTTT
.	TRBV4-3	few	TRBJ2-2	CASSLRTGRAGELFF	TGCGCCAGCAGCCTACGGACAGGGAGGGCCGGGGAGCTGTTTTTT
TRBD1	TRBV7-8	.	TRBJ2-1	CASSSGVIGTGTYNEQFF	TGTGCCAGCAGCTCGGGAGTGATCGGGACAGGGACCTACAATGAGCAGTTCTTC
.	TRBV6-5	.	TRBJ2-3	CASSYPSTDTQYF	TGTGCCAGCAGTTATCCCAGCACAGATACGCAGTATTTT
.	TRBV29-1	.	TRBJ2-2	CSVEDLPVETANTGELFF	TGCAGCGTTGAAGATCTGCCCGTGGAGACAGCGAACACCGGGGAGCTGTTTTTT
TRBD1	TRBV7-9	.	TRBJ1-1	CASTTRGKDTEAFF	TGTGCCAGCACCACCAGGGGGAAGGACACTGAAGCTTTCTTT
.	TRBV5-1	few	TRBJ2-2	CASSPRTGTDTGELFF	TGCGCCAGCAGCCCCCGCACAGGGACGGACACCGGGGAGCTGTTTTTT
.	TRBV7-7	.	TRBJ2-7	CASSPAPKGSNEQYF	TGTGCCAGCAGCCCGGCTCCTAAGGGGTCCAACGAGCAGTACTTC
.	TRBV18	.	TRBJ2-2	CASSPPGRQELFF	TGTGCCAGCTCACCACCGGGCAGGCAAGAGCTGTTTTTT
TRBD1	TRBV9	few	TRBJ2-2	CASSVGLRGYTGELFF	TGTGCCAGCAGCGTGGGCCTCAGGGGGTACACCGGGGAGCTGTTTTTT
TRBD1	TRBV28	many	TRBJ1-1	CASSSGQGTEAFF	TGTGCCAGCAGTTCTGGACAGGGAACTGAAGCTTTCTTT
TRBD1	TRBV6-6	.	TRBJ1-1	CASSWTGRNTEAFF	TGTGCCAGCAGTTGGACAGGGAGGAACACTGAAGCTTTCTTT
.	TRBV7-9	.	TRBJ1-6	CASSLTHEENSPLHF	TGTGCCAGCAGCTTAACCCATGAGGAGAATTCACCCCTCCACTTT
TRBD2	TRBV4-3	.	TRBJ2-7	CASSQDWLAGTYEQYF	TGCGCCAGCAGCCAAGATTGGCTAGCGGGGACCTACGAGCAGTACTTC
.	TRBV11-2	few	TRBJ2-5	CASSPSVQETQYF	TGTGCCAGCTCTCCTTCGGTCCAAGAGACCCAGTACTTC
.	TRBV18	.	TRBJ2-5	CASSPGEQETQYF	TGTGCCAGCTCGCCGGGGGAGCAAGAGACCCAGTACTTC
.	TRBV7-6	.	TRBJ2-1	CASSPTGTGNNEQFF	TGTGCCAGCAGCCCAACAGGAACGGGGAACAATGAGCAGTTCTTC
.	TRBV25-1	.	TRBJ1-6	CASTEGDSPLHF	TGTGCCAGCACCGAAGGGGATTCACCCCTCCACTTT
.	TRBV7-2	few	TRBJ2-2	CASLLRRGAGELFF	TGTGCCAGCCTCCTTAGGCGAGGCGCCGGGGAGCTGTTTTTT
.	TRBV6-2/TRBV6-3	.	TRBJ2-7	CASSYSGSYEQYF	TGTGCCAGCAGTTACTCGGGGTCCTACGAGCAGTACTTC
.	TRBV27	.	TRBJ2-1	CASSYGGTGNEQFF	TGTGCCAGCAGTTACGGAGGAACAGGGAATGAGCAGTTCTTC
.	TRBV6-2/TRBV6-3	.	TRBJ1-1	CASRRGSPGDLTEAFF	TGTGCCAGCAGAAGGGGGTCCCCCGGGGACCTCACTGAAGCTTTCTTT